Following are 17 T cell receptor beta chains from one sample sequenced in a study. Adaptor-ligated barcode primers were used to amplify TRBV12-4/TRBJ1-2 clonotypes. TCRdb called the multiplex PCR reads again in MiXCR, with one record for every CDR3 protein. The table lists some 71 distinct CDR3 sequences. Sequencing used naive CD4+ T cells sorted from blood. Described subset: naive CD4+ T cells, CD4+CD45RA+CD25-. The source is a female donor with breast cancer.

This clonotype showed up just a few times. The chain carries TRBV12-3 or TRBV12-4 and TRBJ1-2, with D maybe TRBD1 (6 bases). Trimming left V 6 bases short and J 2 bases short, with 7 bases between. The CDR3 runs to 12 residues. The chain's CDR3 is CASSTGNYGYTF. The CDR3 DNA follows: TGTGCCAGCAGCACAGGGAACTATGGCTACACCTTC.

This clonotype is classed as hyperexpanded. The CDR3: CASSLNGYGYTF. The CDR3 DNA is TGTGCCAGCAGTTTGAACGGGTATGGCTACACCTTC. V and J are TRBV12-3 or TRBV12-4 and TRBJ1-2; D gene uncertain. The CDR3 contains 12 residues. V dropped 3 bases and J dropped 5 bases, with 7 bases sitting between them.

Relative to its sample, this clonotype is hyperexpanded. DNA for the CDR3: TGTGCCAGCAACCCGGGACAGGTACTTCCTAACTATGGCTACACCTTC. It encodes CASNPGQVLPNYGYTF. V is TRBV12-3 or TRBV12-4 and J is TRBJ1-2, with 8 nucleotides matching TRBD1. With V trimmed by 7 bases and J by 0 bases, 10 bases remained unmatched. This CDR3 region has 16 residues.

The chain combines TRBV12-3 or TRBV12-4 with TRBJ1-2; no clear D. This CDR3 has 15 residues. V was shortened by 2 bases and J by 0 bases, with 10 bases between the two germline ends. The CDR3 reads CASSLLGISNYGYTF. The CDR3 nucleotides read TGTGCCAGCAGTTTACTAGGGATCTCTAACTATGGCTACACCTTC.

This clonotype is termed hyperexpanded. The chain is built from TRBV12-3 or TRBV12-4 and TRBJ1-2; D gene unclear. The CDR3 loop spans 13 amino acids. V gave up 6 bases and J gave up 3 bases, with 11 bases separating them. DNA for the CDR3: TGTGCCAGCAGGGGAGACGGGGACTATGGCTACACCTTC. Translation: CASRGDGDYGYTF.

This clonotype was counted between two and nine times. This sequence joins TRBV12-3 or TRBV12-4 and TRBJ1-2; the D is unclear. V lost 6 bases and J 4 bases, leaving 12 bases between the germline ends. The CDR3 extends over 13 amino acids. The CDR3 loop is CASSMDGTYGYTF. The CDR3 region has the DNA TGTGCCAGCAGCATGGACGGAACCTATGGCTACACCTTC.

By share, this clonotype counts as large. The rearrangement uses TRBV12-3 or TRBV12-4 and TRBJ1-2; D gene unclear. Trimming removed 0 bases from V and 4 bases from J, with 12 bases in between. The CDR3 runs to 15 residues. The CDR3 sequence: CASSLALLGFYGYTF. In nucleotides, the CDR3 is TGTGCCAGCAGTTTAGCGTTGTTAGGTTTCTATGGCTACACCTTC.

The CDR3 region has the DNA TGTGCCAGCAGCCCGGGACAGAACTATGGCTACACCTTC. Encoded protein: CASSPGQNYGYTF. The genes are TRBV12-3 or TRBV12-4 and TRBJ1-2; 7 positions agree with TRBD1. V dropped 6 bases and J dropped 2; count of bases not matched to a gene: 3. There are 13 residues in the CDR3.

By share of the sample, this clonotype is hyperexpanded. V is TRBV12-3 or TRBV12-4 and J is TRBJ1-2; a possible D gene is TRBD1 (6 bases). The CDR3 spans 13 residues. V dropped 1 base and J dropped 7 bases, with 10 bases sitting between them. The CDR3 protein is CASSLDRARGYTF. The CDR3 DNA reads as TGTGCCAGCAGTTTAGACAGGGCCCGTGGCTACACCTTC.

This clonotype is termed hyperexpanded (1% or more). The chain joins TRBV12-3 or TRBV12-4 to TRBJ1-2; D gene uncertain. The V end lost 5 bases, the J end lost 9 bases, and 16 bases lay between the germline ends. The CDR3 loop spans 13 amino acids. The CDR3 DNA follows: TGTGCCAGCAGTAACAACGGACGTTCGAGCTACACCTTC. Protein sequence: CASSNNGRSSYTF.

This clonotype is hyperexpanded. J is TRBJ1-2 and V is TRBV12-3 or TRBV12-4, with TRBD1 matching 8 bases. The V segment lost 4 bases and the J segment 8 bases; nucleotides outside the gene matches: 3. CDR3 length: 12 amino acids. CDR3 sequence reads: CASSSDREGYTF. In nucleotides, the CDR3 is TGTGCCAGCAGTTCGGACAGGGAAGGCTACACCTTC.

This clonotype counts as large. The junction and the germline gene differ at one end; a read error may be behind it. The chain uses TRBV12-3 or TRBV12-4 and TRBJ1-2; D gene ambiguous. The CDR3 extends over 13 amino acids. DNA of the CDR3: TGTGCCAGCAGACAATCACCCTCAGCTAGGTCCGCCTTC. This gives the protein CASRQSPSARSAF.

The V gene is TRBV12-3 or TRBV12-4, the J gene TRBJ1-2; D is unresolved. Trimming cost V 5 bases and J 5 bases, with 9 bases left between them. The length of the CDR3 is 12 residues. The CDR3 is CASSPTEYGYTF. CDR3 coding DNA: TGTGCCAGCAGTCCCACGGAGTATGGCTACACCTTC.

A few counts support this clonotype. The chain recombines TRBV12-3 or TRBV12-4 with TRBJ1-2; no firm D call. V shed 5 bases and J shed 8 bases, with 9 bases lying between them. The CDR3 sequence is 11 residues long. The CDR3 DNA reads TGTGCCAGCAGTGAGGGAGGAGGCTACACCTTC. Its protein is CASSEGGGYTF.

This clonotype is medium-sized in the sample. This rearrangement joins TRBV12-3 or TRBV12-4 to TRBJ1-2; no firm D call. Trimming shortened V by 4 bases and J by 4 bases, and 16 bases separated the two germline ends. The CDR3 length is 15 residues. The CDR3: CASSSRGSPFYGYTF. In nucleotides, the CDR3 is TGTGCCAGCAGTTCTCGAGGATCGCCATTCTATGGCTACACCTTC.

By its share, this clonotype is hyperexpanded. V and J are TRBV12-3 or TRBV12-4 and TRBJ1-2; 7 bases agree with TRBD1. V dropped 5 bases and J dropped 8; count of bases not matched to a gene: 8. The CDR3 length is 13 residues. The CDR3: CASSRQGIYGYTF. In DNA, the CDR3 is TGTGCCAGCAGTCGACAGGGCATTTACGGCTACACCTTC.

This clonotype rates as hyperexpanded. This chain joins TRBV12-3 or TRBV12-4 and TRBJ1-2, with 9 bases aligning to TRBD1. The CDR3 has 14 residues. With 6 bases clipped from V and 5 bases from J, the junction kept 7 bases outside the gene matches. The CDR3 is CASRPTGTGYGYTF. DNA of the CDR3: TGTGCCAGCAGGCCAACCGGGACAGGGTATGGCTACACCTTC.